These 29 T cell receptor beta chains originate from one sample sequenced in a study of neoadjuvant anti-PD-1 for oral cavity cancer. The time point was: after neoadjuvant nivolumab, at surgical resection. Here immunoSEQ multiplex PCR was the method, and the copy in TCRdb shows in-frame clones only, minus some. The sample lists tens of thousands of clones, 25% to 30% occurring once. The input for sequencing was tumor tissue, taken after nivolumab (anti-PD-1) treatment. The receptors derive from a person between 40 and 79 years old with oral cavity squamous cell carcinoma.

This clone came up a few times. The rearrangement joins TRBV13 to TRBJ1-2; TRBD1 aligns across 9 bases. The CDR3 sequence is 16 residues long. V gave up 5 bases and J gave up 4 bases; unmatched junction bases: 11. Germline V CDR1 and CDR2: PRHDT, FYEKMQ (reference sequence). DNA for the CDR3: TGTGCCAGCAGCCAAGGGACAGGGCTACGTGTCTATGGCTACACCTTC. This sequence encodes CASSQGTGLRVYGYTF.

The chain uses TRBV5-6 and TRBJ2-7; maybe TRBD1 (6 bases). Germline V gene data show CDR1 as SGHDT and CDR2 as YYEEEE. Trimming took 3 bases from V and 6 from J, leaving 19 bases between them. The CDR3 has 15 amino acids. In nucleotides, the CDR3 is TGTGCCAGCAGCTCATCCTCCCAGGGGCGGGTCGAGCAGTACTTC. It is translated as CASSSSSQGRVEQYF.

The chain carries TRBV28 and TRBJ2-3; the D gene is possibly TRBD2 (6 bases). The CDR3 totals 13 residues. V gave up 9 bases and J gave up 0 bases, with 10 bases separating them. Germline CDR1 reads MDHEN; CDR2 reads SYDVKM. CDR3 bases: TGTGCCAGTTGCGGGATTAGCACAGATACGCAGTATTTT. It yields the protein CASCGISTDTQYF.

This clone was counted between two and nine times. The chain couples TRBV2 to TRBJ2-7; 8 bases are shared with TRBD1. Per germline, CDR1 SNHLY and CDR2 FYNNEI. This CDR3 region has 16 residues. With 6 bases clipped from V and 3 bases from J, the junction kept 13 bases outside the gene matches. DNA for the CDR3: TGTGCCAGCAGCCGAGATCTGACAGGGGTCGGCTACGAGCAGTACTTC. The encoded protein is CASSRDLTGVGYEQYF.

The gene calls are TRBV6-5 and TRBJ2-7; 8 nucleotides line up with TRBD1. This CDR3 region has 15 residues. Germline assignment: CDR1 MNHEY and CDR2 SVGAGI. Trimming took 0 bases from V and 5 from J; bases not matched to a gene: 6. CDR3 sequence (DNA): TGTGCCAGCAGTTACTCGAAGGGACAGGCCCACGAGCAGTACTTC. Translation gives CASSYSKGQAHEQYF.

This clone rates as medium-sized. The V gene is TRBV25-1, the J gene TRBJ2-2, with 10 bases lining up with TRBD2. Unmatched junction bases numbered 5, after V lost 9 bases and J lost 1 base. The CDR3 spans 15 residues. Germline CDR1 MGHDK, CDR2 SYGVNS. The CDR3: CARTSGLRNTGELFF. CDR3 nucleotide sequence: TGTGCCAGGACTAGCGGGCTCAGGAACACCGGGGAGCTGTTTTTT.

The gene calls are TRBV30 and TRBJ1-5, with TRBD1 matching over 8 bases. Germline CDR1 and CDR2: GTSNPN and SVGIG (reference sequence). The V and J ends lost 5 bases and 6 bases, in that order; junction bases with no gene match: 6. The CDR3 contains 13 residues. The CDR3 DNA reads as TGTGCCTGGGGACAGGGAAGTAGTCAGCCCCAGCATTTT. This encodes CAWGQGSSQPQHF.

CDR3 sequence (DNA): TGCGCCAGCAGCCCGACCGGACAGGGTGGAAATCAGCCCCAGCATTTT. It specifies CASSPTGQGGNQPQHF. The chain has TRBV5-1 and TRBJ1-5; TRBD1 agrees at 8 bases. The CDR3 is 16 residues long. J gave up 4 bases and V 4 bases, and 10 bases lay outside the gene matches. The V gene's germline CDR1 is SGHRS and CDR2 YFSETQ.

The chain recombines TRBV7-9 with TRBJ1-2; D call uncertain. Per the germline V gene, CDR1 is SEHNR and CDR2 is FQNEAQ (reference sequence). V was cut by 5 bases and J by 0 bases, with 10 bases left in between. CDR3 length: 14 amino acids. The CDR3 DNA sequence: TGTGCCAGCAGCCCGTGGGGTACTAACTATGGCTACACCTTC. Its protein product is CASSPWGTNYGYTF.

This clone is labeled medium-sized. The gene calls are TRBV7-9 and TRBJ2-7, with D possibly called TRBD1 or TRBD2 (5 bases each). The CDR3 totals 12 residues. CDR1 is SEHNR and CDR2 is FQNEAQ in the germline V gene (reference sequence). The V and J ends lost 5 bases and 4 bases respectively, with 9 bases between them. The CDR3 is CASSKRGYEQYF. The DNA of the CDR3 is TGTGCCAGCAGCAAGAGGGGATACGAGCAGTACTTC.

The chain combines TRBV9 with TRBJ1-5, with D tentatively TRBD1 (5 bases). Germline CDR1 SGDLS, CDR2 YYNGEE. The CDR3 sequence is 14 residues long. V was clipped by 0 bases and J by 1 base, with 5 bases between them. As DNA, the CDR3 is TGTGCCAGCAGCGTAGGACAGAGCAATCAGCCCCAGCATTTT. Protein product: CASSVGQSNQPQHF.

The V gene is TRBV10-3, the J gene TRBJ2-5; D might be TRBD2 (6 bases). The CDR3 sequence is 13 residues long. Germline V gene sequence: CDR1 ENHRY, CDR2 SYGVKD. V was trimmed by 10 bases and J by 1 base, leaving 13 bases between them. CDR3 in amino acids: CASCRDSQETQYF. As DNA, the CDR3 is TGTGCCAGCTGCCGGGACTCCCAAGAGACCCAGTACTTC.

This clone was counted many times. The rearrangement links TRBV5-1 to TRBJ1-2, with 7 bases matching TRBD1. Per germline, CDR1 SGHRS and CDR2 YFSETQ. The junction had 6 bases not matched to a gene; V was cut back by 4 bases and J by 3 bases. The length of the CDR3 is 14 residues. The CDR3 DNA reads TGCGCCAGCAGCGTGGACAGGACTTACTATGGCTACACCTTC. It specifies CASSVDRTYYGYTF. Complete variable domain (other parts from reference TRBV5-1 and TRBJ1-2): KAGVTQTPRYLIKTRGQQVTLSCSPISGHRSVSWYQQTPGQGLQFLFEYFSETQRNKGNFPGRFSGRQFSNSRSEMNVSTLELGDSALYLCASSVDRTYYGYTFGSGTRLTVV.

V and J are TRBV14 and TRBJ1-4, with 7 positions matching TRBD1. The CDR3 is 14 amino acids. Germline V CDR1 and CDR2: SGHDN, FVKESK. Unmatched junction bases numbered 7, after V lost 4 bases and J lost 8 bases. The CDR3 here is CASSPRRGREKLFF. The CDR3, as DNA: TGTGCCAGCAGCCCCCGTAGGGGGCGGGAAAAACTGTTTTTT.

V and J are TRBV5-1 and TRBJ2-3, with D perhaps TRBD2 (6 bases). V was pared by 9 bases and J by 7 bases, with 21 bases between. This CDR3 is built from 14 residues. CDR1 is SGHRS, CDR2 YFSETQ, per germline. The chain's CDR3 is CATRRGQGGNTQYF. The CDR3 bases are TGCGCCACCCGGCGGGGTCAGGGAGGAAATACGCAGTATTTT.

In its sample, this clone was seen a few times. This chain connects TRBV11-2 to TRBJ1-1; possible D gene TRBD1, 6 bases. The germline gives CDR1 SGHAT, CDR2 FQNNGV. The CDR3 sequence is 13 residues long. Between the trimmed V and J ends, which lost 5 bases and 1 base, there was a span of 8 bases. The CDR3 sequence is CASSQTGNTEAFF. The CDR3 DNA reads TGTGCCAGCAGCCAGACAGGGAACACTGAAGCTTTCTTT. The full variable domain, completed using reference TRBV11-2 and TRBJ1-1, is EAGVAQSPRYKIIEKRQSVAFWCNPISGHATLYWYQQILGQGPKLLIQFQNNGVVDDSQLPKDRFSAERLKGVDSTLKIQPAKLEDSAVYLCASSQTGNTEAFFGQGTRLTVV.

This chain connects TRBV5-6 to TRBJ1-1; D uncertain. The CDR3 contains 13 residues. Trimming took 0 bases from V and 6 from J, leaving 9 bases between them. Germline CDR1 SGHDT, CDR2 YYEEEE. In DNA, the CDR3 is TGTGCCAGCAGCTTGGTAGAGGCGTCTGAAGCTTTCTTT. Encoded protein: CASSLVEASEAFF.

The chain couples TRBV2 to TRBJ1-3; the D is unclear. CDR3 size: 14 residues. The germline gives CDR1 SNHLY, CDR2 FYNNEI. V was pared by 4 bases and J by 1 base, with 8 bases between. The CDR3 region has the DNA TGTGCCAGCAGTGGACATCCTTCTGGAAACACCATATATTTT. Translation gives CASSGHPSGNTIYF.

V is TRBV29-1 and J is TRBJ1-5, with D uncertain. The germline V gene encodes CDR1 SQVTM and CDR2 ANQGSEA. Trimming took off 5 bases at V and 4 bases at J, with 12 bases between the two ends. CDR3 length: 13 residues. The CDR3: CSVQIGGNQPQHF. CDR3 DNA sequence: TGCAGCGTTCAGATAGGAGGGAATCAGCCCCAGCATTTT.

CDR3 coding DNA: TGTGCCAGCAGCAACAGGGGGCCCCGGGGCGAGCAGTACTTC. It encodes CASSNRGPRGEQYF. The rearrangement joins TRBV6-5 to TRBJ2-7, with 9 bases that match TRBD1. Germline CDR1 reads MNHEY; CDR2 reads SVGAGI. The CDR3 contains 14 residues. Trimming cost V 6 bases and J 6 bases; bases outside gene matches: 9.

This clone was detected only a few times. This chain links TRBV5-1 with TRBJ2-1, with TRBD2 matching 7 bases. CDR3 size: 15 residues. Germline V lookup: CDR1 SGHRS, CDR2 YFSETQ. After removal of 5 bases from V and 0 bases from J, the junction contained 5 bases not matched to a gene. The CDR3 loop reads CASRISGGSYNEQFF. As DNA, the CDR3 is TGCGCCAGCAGAATATCGGGGGGCTCCTACAATGAGCAGTTCTTC.

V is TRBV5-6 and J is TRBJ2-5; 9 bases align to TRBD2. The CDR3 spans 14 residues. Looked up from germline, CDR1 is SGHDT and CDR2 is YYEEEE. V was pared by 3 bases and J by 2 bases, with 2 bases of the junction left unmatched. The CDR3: CASSYSGGQETQYF. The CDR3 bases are TGTGCCAGCAGCTATAGCGGGGGACAAGAGACCCAGTACTTC.

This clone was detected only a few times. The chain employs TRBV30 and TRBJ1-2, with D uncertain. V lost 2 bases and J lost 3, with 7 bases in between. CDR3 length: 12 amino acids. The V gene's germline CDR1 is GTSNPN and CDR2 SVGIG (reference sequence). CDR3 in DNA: TGTGCCTGGAGTCCCCGGGACTATGGCTACACCTTC. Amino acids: CAWSPRDYGYTF. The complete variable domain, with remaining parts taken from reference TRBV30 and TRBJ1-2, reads SQTIHQWPATLVQPVGSPLSLECTVEGTSNPNLYWYRQAAGRGLQLLFYSVGIGQISSEVPQNLSASRPQDRQFILSSKKLLLSDSGFYLCAWSPRDYGYTFGSGTRLTVV.

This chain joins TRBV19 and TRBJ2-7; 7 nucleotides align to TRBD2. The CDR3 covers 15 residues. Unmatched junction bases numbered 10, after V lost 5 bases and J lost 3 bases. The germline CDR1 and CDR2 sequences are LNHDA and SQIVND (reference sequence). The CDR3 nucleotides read TGTGCCAGTAGTGTCGGCGGGGGTAGCGGCTACGAGCAGTACTTC. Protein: CASSVGGGSGYEQYF.

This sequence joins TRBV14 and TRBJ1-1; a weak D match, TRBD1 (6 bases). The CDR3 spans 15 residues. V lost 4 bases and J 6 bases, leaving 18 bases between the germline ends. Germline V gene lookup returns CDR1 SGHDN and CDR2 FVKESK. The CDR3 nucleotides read TGTGCCAGCAGCCTAGGGGGGGCTCTGGGGGCTGAAGCTTTCTTT. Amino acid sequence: CASSLGGALGAEAFF.

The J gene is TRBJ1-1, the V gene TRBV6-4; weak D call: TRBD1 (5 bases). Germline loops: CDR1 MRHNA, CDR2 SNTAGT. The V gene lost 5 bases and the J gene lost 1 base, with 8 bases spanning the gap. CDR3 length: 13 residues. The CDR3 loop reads CASSLTENTEAFF. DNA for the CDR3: TGTGCCAGCAGTTTGACAGAGAACACTGAAGCTTTCTTT.

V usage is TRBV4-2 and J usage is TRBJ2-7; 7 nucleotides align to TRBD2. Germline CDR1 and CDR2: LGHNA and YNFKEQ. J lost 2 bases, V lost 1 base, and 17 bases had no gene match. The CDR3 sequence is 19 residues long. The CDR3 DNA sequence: TGTGCCAGCAGCCAAGGAAGGGAGGGTCCGGGACTGAAGACCTACGAGCAGTACTTC. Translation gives CASSQGREGPGLKTYEQYF.

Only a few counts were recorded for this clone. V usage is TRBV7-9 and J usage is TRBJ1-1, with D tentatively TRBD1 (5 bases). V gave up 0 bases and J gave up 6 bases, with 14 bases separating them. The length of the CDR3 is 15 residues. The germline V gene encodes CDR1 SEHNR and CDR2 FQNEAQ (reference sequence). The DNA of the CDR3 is TGTGCCAGCAGCTTAGCAGGCGCCGGGGGGGCTGAAGCTTTCTTT. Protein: CASSLAGAGGAEAFF.

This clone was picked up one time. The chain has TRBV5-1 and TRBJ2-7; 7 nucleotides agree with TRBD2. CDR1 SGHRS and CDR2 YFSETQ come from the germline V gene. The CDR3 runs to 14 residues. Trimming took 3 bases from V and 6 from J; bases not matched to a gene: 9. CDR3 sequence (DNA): TGCGCCAGCAGCTCCTGGGGGGGTGTGACCGAGCAGTACTTC. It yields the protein CASSSWGGVTEQYF. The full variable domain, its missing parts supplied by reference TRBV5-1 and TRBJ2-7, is KAGVTQTPRYLIKTRGQQVTLSCSPISGHRSVSWYQQTPGQGLQFLFEYFSETQRNKGNFPGRFSGRQFSNSRSEMNVSTLELGDSALYLCASSSWGGVTEQYFGPGTRLTVT.